These 7 T cell receptor beta chains share one sample of origin, sequenced in a study of long-term antiretroviral therapy in people with HIV. This was the immunoSEQ v3.0 assay at survey level. Clones were sequenced by immunoSEQ multiplex PCR, and TCRdb holds only the in-frame ones, with some missing. This sample has more than 35,000 clones; 90% to 95% occur once, and the top ten carry 2.5% to 3%. The sample was unsorted PBMCs, taken 3.7 years after starting antiretroviral therapy. Receptor source: a woman aged 50 to 65 with HIV.

The chain combines TRBV19 with TRBJ1-2, with D possibly being TRBD1 (6 bases). V gave up 7 bases and J gave up 2 bases, with 17 bases separating them. CDR3 length: 15 amino acids. The germline CDR1 and CDR2 sequences are LNHDA and SQIVND (reference sequence). CDR3 sequence reads: CASTQPWTANYGYTF. DNA for the CDR3: TGTGCCAGTACCCAACCCTGGACAGCCAACTATGGCTACACCTTC.

This clone was counted a single time. In the same sample, other DNA sequences code for this CDR3. This sequence joins TRBV30 and TRBJ1-1; 9 bases fit TRBD1. Germline CDR1 GTSNPN, CDR2 SVGIG (reference sequence). The CDR3 runs 14 residues. The V and J ends lost 2 bases and 4 bases, in that order; junction bases with no gene match: 5. This CDR3 reads CAWSRTGGGTEAFF. CDR3 in DNA: TGTGCCTGGAGTCGTACAGGGGGCGGCACTGAAGCTTTCTTT.

V and J are TRBV5-6 and TRBJ2-7; unclear D gene. Germline CDR1 SGHDT, CDR2 YYEEEE. V gave up 2 bases and J gave up 9 bases, with 18 bases separating them. CDR3 length: 14 residues. The CDR3: CASSFTASIMVQYF. Written as DNA, the CDR3 is TGTGCCAGCAGCTTTACAGCATCCATAATGGTGCAGTACTTC.

The chain links TRBV29-1 to TRBJ1-1, with a weak D call TRBD1 (5 bases). Germline CDR1 SQVTM, CDR2 ANQGSEA. CDR3 length: 14 residues. Trimming left V 2 bases short and J 2 bases short, with 12 bases between. The chain's CDR3 is CSVERGGGNTEAFF. Here the CDR3 DNA reads TGCAGCGTTGAACGCGGGGGTGGCAACACTGAAGCTTTCTTT.

The genes are TRBV18 and TRBJ2-7, with 8 bases aligning to TRBD1. Germline loops: CDR1 KGHSH, CDR2 LQKENI. This CDR3 contains 16 residues. V lost 3 bases and J lost 5; bases outside the gene matches: 12. The CDR3 DNA reads as TGTGCCAGCTCACCCGTACGGACAGGGTCCGGGGACGAGCAGTACTTC. Protein: CASSPVRTGSGDEQYF.

The J gene is TRBJ1-2, the V gene TRBV19; TRBD1 is a possible D gene (5 bases). Germline assignment: CDR1 LNHDA and CDR2 SQIVND (reference sequence). This CDR3 is 14 amino acids long. Trimming removed 3 bases from V and 4 bases from J, with 12 bases in between. Here the CDR3 DNA reads TGTGCCAGTAGTATTTCTGGGGGAAGCTATGGCTACACCTTC. Protein: CASSISGGSYGYTF.

V gene TRBV10-3 combines with J gene TRBJ2-1, with TRBD2 identical over 7 bases. This CDR3 comprises 18 residues. V lost 2 bases to trimming and J lost 0 bases; unmatched junction nucleotides: 10. Germline assignment: CDR1 ENHRY and CDR2 SYGVKD. In nucleotides, the CDR3 is TGTGCCATCAGTGAGACCGGCGGGGGAGCCGGCTCCTACAATGAGCAGTTCTTC. Translating it yields CAISETGGGAGSYNEQFF.